This T cell receptor beta chain came from a study of shared clonotypes between healthy human individuals. Points from the study as a whole: The authors expected sequencing depth to affect clonotype sharing among donors.

To make CD8 memory, CD45RO+ cells were put together with CCR7-negative CD45RA+ TemRA cells. A deep-level run was used for the assay. Profiling relied on immunoSEQ multiplex PCR, and the TCRdb table lists in-frame clones only, not all of them. The data show around 320,000 clones, roughly 84% seen once. Trimming cost V 5 bases and J 5 bases; bases outside gene matches: 6. Germline CDR1 is PRHDT and CDR2 is FYEKMQ (reference sequence). The CDR3 totals 15 residues. With respect to this clone: Its antigen is still unknown.

The sample was memory CD8+ T cells sorted from blood. Subset defined: CD45RO+ cells pooled with CCR7-negative TemRA cells. This clonotype was sampled from a man between 18 and 35 years old in good health. This chain uses TRBV13 with TRBJ2-5, with 12 bases that match TRBD2. The CDR3 region has the DNA TGTGCCAGCAGCGACGGGACTAGCGGGCGGGAGACCCAGTACTTC. Amino acids: CASSDGTSGRETQYF.